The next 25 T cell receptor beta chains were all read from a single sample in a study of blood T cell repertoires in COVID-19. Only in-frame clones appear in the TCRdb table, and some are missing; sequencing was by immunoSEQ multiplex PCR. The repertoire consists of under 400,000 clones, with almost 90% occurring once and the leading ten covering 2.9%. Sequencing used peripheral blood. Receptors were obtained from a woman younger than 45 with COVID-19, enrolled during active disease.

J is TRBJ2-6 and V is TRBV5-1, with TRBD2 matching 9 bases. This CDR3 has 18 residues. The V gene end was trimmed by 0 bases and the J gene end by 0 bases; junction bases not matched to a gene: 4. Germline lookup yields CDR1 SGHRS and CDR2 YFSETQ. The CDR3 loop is CASSLESSGISGANVLTF. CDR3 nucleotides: TGCGCCAGCAGCTTGGAGTCTAGCGGGATCTCTGGGGCCAACGTCCTGACTTTC.

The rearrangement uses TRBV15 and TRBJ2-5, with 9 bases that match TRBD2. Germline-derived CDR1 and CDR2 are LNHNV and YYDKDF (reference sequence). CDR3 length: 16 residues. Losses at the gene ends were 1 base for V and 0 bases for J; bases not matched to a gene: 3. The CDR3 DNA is TGTGCCACCAGCAGAGGGGTAGCGGGGGACCAAGAGACCCAGTACTTC. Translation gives CATSRGVAGDQETQYF. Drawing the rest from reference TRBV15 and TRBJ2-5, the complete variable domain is DAMVIQNPRYQVTQFGKPVTLSCSQTLNHNVMYWYQQKSSQAPKLLFHYYDKDFNNEADTPDNFQSRRPNTSFCFLDIRSPGLGDTAMYLCATSRGVAGDQETQYFGPGTRLLVL.

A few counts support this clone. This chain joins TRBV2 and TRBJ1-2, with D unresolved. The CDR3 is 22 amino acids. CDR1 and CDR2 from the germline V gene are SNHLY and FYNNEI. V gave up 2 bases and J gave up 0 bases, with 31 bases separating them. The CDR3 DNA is TGTGCCAGCAGTGAATTCCGGGCCACCGGACTATTCCCTAGGGTATCTAACTATGGCTACACCTTC. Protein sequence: CASSEFRATGLFPRVSNYGYTF.

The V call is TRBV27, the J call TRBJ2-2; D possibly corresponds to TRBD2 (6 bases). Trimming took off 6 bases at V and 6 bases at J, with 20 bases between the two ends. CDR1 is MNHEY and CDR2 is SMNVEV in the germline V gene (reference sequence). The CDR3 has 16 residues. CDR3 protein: CASSRHSGLSPGELFF. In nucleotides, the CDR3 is TGTGCCAGCAGCCGGCACTCGGGACTTTCTCCCGGGGAGCTGTTTTTT.

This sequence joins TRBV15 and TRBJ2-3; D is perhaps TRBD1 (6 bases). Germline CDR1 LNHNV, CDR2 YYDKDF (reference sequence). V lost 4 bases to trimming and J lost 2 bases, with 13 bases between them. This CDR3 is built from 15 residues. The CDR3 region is CATSNLQGPTDTQYF. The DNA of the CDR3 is TGTGCCACCAGCAACTTACAGGGCCCCACAGATACGCAGTATTTT.

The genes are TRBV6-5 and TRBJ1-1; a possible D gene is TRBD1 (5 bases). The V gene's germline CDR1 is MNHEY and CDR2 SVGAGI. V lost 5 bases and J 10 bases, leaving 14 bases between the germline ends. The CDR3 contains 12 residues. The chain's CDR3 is CASSRIGARAFF. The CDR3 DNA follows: TGTGCCAGCAGTAGGATAGGGGCGCGAGCTTTCTTT.

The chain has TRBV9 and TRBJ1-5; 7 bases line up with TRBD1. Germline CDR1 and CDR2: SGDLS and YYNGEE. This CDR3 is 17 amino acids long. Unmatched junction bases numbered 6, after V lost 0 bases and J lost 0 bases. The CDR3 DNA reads TGTGCCAGCAGCGTAGGGTCAGGGGGGTCTAGCAATCAGCCCCAGCATTTT. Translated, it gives CASSVGSGGSSNQPQHF.

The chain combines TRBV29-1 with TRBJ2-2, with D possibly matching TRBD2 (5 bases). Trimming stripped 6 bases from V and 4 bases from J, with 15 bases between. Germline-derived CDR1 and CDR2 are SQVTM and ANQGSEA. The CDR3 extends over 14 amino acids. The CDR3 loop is CSVLRAGSTGELFF. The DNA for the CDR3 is TGCAGCGTGCTACGGGCGGGTAGCACCGGGGAGCTGTTTTTT.

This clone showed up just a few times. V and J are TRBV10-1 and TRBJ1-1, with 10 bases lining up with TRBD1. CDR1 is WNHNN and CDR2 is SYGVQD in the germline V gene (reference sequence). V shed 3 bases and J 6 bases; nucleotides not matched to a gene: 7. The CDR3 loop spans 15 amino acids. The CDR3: CASSEVIGTGAEAFF. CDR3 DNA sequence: TGCGCCAGCAGTGAAGTGATCGGGACAGGGGCTGAAGCTTTCTTT.

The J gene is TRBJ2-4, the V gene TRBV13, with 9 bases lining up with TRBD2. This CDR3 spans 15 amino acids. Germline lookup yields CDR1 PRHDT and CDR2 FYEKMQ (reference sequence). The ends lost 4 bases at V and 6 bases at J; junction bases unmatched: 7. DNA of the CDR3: TGTGCCAGCAGCTCCCGAGCTAGCGGGGTAAACATTCAGTACTTC. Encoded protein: CASSSRASGVNIQYF.

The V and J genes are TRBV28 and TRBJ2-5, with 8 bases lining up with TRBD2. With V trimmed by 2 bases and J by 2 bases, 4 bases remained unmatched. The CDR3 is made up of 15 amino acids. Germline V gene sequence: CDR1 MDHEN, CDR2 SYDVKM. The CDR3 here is CASSLGAGGQETQYF. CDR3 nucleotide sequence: TGTGCCAGCAGTTTAGGGGCGGGAGGACAAGAGACCCAGTACTTC.

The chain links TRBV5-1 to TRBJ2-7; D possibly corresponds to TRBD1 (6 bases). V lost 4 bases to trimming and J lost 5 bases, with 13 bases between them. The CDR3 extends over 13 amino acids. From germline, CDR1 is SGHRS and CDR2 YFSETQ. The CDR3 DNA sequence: TGCGCCAGCAGCAGAACAGGGAGCCACGAGCAGTACTTC. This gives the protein CASSRTGSHEQYF.

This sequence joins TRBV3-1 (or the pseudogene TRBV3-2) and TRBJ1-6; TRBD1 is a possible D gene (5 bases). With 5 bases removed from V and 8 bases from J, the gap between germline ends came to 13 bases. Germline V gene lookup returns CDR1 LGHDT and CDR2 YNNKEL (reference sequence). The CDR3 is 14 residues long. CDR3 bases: TGTGCCAGCAGCAAGACAGTATGGGATTCACCCCTCCACTTT. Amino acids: CASSKTVWDSPLHF.

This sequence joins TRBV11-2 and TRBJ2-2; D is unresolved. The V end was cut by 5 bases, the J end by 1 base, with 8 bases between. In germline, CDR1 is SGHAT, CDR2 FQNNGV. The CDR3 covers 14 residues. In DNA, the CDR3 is TGTGCCAGCAGCCGAGGAGAGAACACCGGGGAGCTGTTTTTT. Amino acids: CASSRGENTGELFF.

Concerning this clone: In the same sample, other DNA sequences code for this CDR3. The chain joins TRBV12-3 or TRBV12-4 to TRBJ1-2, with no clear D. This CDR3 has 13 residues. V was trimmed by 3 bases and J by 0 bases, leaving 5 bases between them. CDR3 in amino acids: CASSFSANYGYTF. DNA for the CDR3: TGTGCCAGCAGTTTTTCAGCTAACTATGGCTACACCTTC.

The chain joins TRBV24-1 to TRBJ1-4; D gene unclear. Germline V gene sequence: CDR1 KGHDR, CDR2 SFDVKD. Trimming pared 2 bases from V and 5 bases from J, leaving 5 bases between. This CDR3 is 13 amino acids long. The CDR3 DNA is TGTGCCACCAGTGATTCGGGGAATGAAAAACTGTTTTTT. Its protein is CATSDSGNEKLFF.

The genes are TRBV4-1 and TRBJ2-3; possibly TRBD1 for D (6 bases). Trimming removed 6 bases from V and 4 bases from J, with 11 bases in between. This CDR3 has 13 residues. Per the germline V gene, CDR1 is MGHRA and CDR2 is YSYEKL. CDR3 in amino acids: CASRQGGSDTQYF. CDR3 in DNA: TGCGCCAGCAGACAGGGTGGATCAGATACGCAGTATTTT.

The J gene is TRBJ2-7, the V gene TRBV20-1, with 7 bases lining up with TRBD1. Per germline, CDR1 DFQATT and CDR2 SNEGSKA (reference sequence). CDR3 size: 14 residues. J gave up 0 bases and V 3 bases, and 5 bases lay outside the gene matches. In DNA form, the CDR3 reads TGCAGTGCTAGTTCCAGGGGGTTCTCCTACGAGCAGTACTTC. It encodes CSASSRGFSYEQYF.

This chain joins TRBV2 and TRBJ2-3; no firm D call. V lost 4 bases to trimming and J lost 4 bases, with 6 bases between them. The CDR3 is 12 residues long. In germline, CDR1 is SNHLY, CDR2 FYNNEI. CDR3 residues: CASSAVSDTQYF. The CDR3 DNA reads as TGTGCCAGCAGTGCAGTCTCAGATACGCAGTATTTT. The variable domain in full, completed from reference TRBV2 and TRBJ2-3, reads EPEVTQTPSHQVTQMGQEVILRCVPISNHLYFYWYRQILGQKVEFLVSFYNNEISEKSEIFDDQFSVERPDGSNFTLKIRSTKLEDSAMYFCASSAVSDTQYFGPGTRLTVL.

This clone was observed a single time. The DNA of the CDR3 is TGTGCCACCAGTACCCCACCGGGACACGGTGAAGCTTTCTTT. The encoded protein is CATSTPPGHGEAFF. The gene calls are TRBV15 and TRBJ1-1; the D gene is possibly TRBD1 (6 bases). Trimming pared 6 bases from V and 7 bases from J, leaving 18 bases between. Germline V gene sequence: CDR1 LNHNV, CDR2 YYDKDF (reference sequence). The CDR3 spans 14 residues.

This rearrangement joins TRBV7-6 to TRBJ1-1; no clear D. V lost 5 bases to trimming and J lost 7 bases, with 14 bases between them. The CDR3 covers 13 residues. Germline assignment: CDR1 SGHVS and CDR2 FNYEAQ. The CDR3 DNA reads TGTGCCAGCAGCCTAACAACATACAGTGAAGCTTTCTTT. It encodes CASSLTTYSEAFF.

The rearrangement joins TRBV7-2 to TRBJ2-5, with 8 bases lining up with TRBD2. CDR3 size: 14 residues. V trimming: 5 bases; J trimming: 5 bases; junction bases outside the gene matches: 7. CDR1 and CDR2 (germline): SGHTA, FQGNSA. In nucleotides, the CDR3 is TGTGCCAGCAGCCCAGGGACTAGTCGTGAGACCCAGTACTTC. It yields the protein CASSPGTSRETQYF.

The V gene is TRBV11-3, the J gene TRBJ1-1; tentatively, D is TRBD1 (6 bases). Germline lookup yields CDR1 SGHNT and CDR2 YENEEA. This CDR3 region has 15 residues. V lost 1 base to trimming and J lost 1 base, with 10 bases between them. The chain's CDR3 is CASSLGTVKNTEAFF. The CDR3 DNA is TGTGCCAGCAGCTTAGGGACAGTGAAGAACACTGAAGCTTTCTTT.

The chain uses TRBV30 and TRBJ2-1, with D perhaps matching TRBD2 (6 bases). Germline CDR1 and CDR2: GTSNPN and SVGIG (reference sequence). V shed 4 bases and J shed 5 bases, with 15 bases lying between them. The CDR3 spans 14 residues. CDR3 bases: TGTGCCTGGAACTCCCCGGGACTGCACAATGAGCAGTTCTTC. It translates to CAWNSPGLHNEQFF. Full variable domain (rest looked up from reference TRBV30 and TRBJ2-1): SQTIHQWPATLVQPVGSPLSLECTVEGTSNPNLYWYRQAAGRGLQLLFYSVGIGQISSEVPQNLSASRPQDRQFILSSKKLLLSDSGFYLCAWNSPGLHNEQFFGPGTRLTVL.

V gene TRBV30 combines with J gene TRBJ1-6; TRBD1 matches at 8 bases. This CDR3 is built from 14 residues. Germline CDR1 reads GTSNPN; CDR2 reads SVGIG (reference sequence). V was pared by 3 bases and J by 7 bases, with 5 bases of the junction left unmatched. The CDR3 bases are TGTGCCTGGAGCGGTGACAGGGGCAATTCACCCCTCCACTTT. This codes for CAWSGDRGNSPLHF.